Sequencing of this TCR beta chain was carried out in a study of Graves' ophthalmopathy and Graves' hyperthyroidism. This clonotype was counted many times. Amplification targeted the TCR beta CDR3 regions, with RNA transcripts as the source material. HTBI-primed first-round RT-PCR preceded second-round multiplex PCR. TCRdb recomputed calls from the multiplex PCR reads with MiXCR, one row per CDR3 protein. The repertoire holds about 400,000 distinct CDR3 sequences, with approximately 20% as singletons. The sequenced material came from peripheral blood. The clonotype originates from a woman between 18 and 30 years old with Graves' ophthalmopathy.

The CDR3 region has the DNA TGTGCCAGCAGCTCCGGGAGGGGGTACACTGAAGCTTTCTTT. Its translation: CASSSGRGYTEAFF. The chain is built from TRBV7-2 and TRBJ1-1, with D maybe TRBD1 (6 bases). The CDR3 is made up of 14 amino acids. V shed 4 bases and J shed 3 bases, with 12 bases lying between them. The V gene's germline CDR1 is SGHTA and CDR2 FQGNSA.